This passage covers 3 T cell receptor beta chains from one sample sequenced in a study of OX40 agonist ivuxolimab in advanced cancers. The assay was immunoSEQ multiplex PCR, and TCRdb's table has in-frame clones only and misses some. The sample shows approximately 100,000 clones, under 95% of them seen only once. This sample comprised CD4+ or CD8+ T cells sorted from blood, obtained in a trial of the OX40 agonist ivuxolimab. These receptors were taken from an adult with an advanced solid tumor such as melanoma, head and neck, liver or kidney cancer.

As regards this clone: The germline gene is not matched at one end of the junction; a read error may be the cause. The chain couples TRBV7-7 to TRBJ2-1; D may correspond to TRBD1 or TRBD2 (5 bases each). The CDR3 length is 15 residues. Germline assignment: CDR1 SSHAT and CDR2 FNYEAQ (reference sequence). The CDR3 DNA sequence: TGTGCTAGCAGCCTAGGGACGGTGGGGTACAATGAGCAGTTCTTC. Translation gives CASSLGTVGYNEQFF.

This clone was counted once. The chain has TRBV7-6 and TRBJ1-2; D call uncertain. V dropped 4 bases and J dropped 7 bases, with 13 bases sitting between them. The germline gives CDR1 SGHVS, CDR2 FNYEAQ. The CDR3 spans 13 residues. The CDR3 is CASSSLSASGYTF. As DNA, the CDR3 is TGTGCCAGCAGCTCCCTGAGCGCAAGTGGCTACACCTTC.

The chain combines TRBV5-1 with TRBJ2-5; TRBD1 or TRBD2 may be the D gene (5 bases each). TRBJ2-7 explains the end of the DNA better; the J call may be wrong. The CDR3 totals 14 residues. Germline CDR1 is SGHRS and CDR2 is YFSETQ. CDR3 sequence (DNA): TGCGCCAGCAGAGACCGGGGACGATCCTACGAGCAGTACTTC. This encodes CASRDRGRSYEQYF.